This T cell receptor (beta chain) appears in the sequencing data of a study of blood T cells in healthy people across ages (dated by TCRdb to between 2014 and 2016). Describing the broader study: Template switching captured roughly one uniquely barcoded TCR beta cDNA molecule per two T cells in model experiments. The study measured age-related changes in TCR beta repertoire diversity using deep sequencing normalized with unique cDNA molecular identifiers. To avoid experimental bias, donors of different ages were randomly spread across the sequencing lanes. Using the same blood draw, the study looked at two additional independent replicas of 1 million unique cDNA reads for two donors, one aged 18 to 29 and the other aged 80 or older. The donors were split into four age groups: young (average about 16 years), middle-aged (nearly 40), aged (more than 55) and long-lived (roughly 88). Broad study findings and their caveats: The long-lived group showed more naive CD4+ T cells, fewer expanded clones and increased TCR diversity than the aged group, suggesting age selection. The CMV infection status of donors was not known, potentially confounding age-related changes in expanded clonotypes. Since profiling was done on bulk unsorted PBMCs, naive and antigen-experienced compartments could not be conclusively compared. There was a strong correlation between observed TCR beta diversity and the percentage of naive T cells measured by flow cytometry. Observed TCR beta diversity per million T cells fell roughly linearly with age, and a significant reduction was already apparent by age about 43. Estimates of total diversity from one million sequenced T cells were regarded as lower bounds and underestimates.

Note on this clonotype: Its antigen has not been determined. Qualities for individual bases were not recorded, and no much larger clone is one base off.

The cysteine opens and the phenylalanine closes a CDR3 of 15 amino acids. Solely the CDR3 DNA is kept, with 45 bases framed from the first base. CDR1 DFQATT and CDR2 SNEGSKA were looked up in the germline V gene (reference sequence). The V and J ends are trimmed by 3 bases and 7 bases, leaving 19 bases between them. Donors were a few dozen systemically healthy Caucasian individuals from Russia aged 6 to 90 years. Each donor gave approximately 9.4 milliliters of peripheral blood, drawn into EDTA-treated Vacutainer tubes. PBMCs were isolated by Ficoll-Paque density-gradient centrifugation, with at least 6 million obtained per sample. Trizol reagent was used to extract total RNA from the PBMCs, yielding at least 5.5 micrograms per sample. For every donor, an aliquot of PBMCs went through flow cytometry to measure the percentages of naive CD45RAhigh/CD27high T cells. The method behind the library was 5' RACE. A second about 7 to 11 cycle PCR used a sample-barcoded 5' primer and a J-beta primer mix. A unique molecular identifier was introduced onto each TCR beta cDNA molecule by a template-switch 5' adaptor carrying 12 random nucleotides. Each sample yielded at least 2.5 million CDR3-containing paired-end reads. First-strand cDNA was synthesized from all RNA with the Mint cDNA synthesis kit, primed by a TRBC-specific oligonucleotide. After uracil-DNA glycosylase treatment, a first 18-cycle PCR used universal primers M1SS and BC2_uni_R on all cDNA. Processing in the source paper ran as follows. Each sample was normalized by randomly selecting 1 million high-quality reads, each carrying a distinct molecular identifier. Instead of being binned into consensus sequences, reads with shared molecular identifiers were discarded. MiTCR, set to a Q25 quality threshold and the strictest error-elimination algorithm, was used for CDR3 identification, clonotype clustering and error correction. Lower-bound total TCR beta diversity was estimated with a nonparametric unseen species model using Euler transformation. TCRdb took the public reads, trimmed them with fastp at Q25, ran MiXCR for clone calling and kept in-frame beta chains. Every entry covers one CDR3 protein and lists the most common genes and DNA from its rows. TCRdb, rather than the study authors, made the V and J calls. This sample gives approximately 1,700,000 distinct CDR3 sequences in total; about two fifths of them show up just once. Jointly, the top ten make up 23% of the sample.

The sample was blood. The sequence links TRBV20-1 to TRBJ2-1; possibly the D gene is TRBD2, per 5 matching bases. This receptor was obtained from a human donor in good health. The sequence in DNA is TGCAGTGCTAGCCCCAGGACGGAGGTAGAAAATGAGCAGTTCTTC. It translates as CSASPRTEVENEQFF.